The sequence of this T cell receptor beta chain was determined in a study of neurological immune-mediated disorders. Broader study findings: The highest TCR clonal expansion occurred in HTLV-1-associated myelopathy; multiple sclerosis fell below healthy controls.

CDR1 and CDR2 from the germline V gene are LGHDT and YNNKEL (reference sequence). The CDR3 covers 14 residues. V was clipped by 8 bases and J by 9 bases; unmatched bases: 7. This clonotype has a handful of counts. Its specificity is not known. The cDNA was synthesized by 5'RACE incorporating 10-nucleotide random UMIs. Sequencing of 15-18 subjects in each run yielded over 190 million TCR-beta sequences. TCRdb passed the 5' RACE reads through MiXCR, listing each CDR3 protein once. The sample contains tens of thousands of distinct CDR3 sequences, under 25% of which appear only once. Sequencing used CD4+ T cells from blood. The gene calls are TRBV3-1 and TRBJ2-4; 13 nucleotides line up with TRBD2. The TCR originated in a man aged 50 to 60 with HTLV-1-associated myelopathy (HAM/TSP). The CDR3 here is CASGTSGANGIQYF. Here the CDR3 DNA reads TGTGCCAGCGGGACTAGCGGGGCGAACGGCATTCAGTACTTC.